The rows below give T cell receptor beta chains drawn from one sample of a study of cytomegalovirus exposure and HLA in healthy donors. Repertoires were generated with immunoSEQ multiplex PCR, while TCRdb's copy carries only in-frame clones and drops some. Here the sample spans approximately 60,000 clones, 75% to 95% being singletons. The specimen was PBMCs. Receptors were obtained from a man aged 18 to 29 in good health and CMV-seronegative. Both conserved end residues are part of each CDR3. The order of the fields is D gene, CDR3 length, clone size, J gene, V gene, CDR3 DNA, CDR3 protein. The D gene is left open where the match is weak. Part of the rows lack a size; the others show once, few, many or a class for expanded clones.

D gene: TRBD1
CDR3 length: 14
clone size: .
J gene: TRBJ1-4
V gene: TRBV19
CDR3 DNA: TGTGCCAGTAGTTTACAGGGGGACCGCGAAAAACTGTTTTTT
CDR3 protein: CASSLQGDREKLFF

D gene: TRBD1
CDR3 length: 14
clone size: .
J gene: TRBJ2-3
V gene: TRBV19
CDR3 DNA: TGTGCCAGTAGCTCTTCACAGGGGTGGGATACGCAGTATTTT
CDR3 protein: CASSSSQGWDTQYF

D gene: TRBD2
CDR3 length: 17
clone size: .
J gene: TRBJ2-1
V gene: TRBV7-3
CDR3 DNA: TGTGCCAGCAGCTTCCGCGGGACTAGCGGGATTAACAATGAGCAGTTCTTC
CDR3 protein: CASSFRGTSGINNEQFF

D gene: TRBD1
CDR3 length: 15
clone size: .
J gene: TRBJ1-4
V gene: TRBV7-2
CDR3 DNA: TGTGCCAGCAGCTCGCACAGGGGGTTAAATGAAAAACTGTTTTTT
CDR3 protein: CASSSHRGLNEKLFF

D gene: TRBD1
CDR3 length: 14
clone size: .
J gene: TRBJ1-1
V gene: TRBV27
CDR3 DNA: TGTGCCAGCAGTGTCGGACAGGTGAACACTGAAGCTTTCTTT
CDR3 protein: CASSVGQVNTEAFF

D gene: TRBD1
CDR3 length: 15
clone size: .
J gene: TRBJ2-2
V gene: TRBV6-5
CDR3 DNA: TGTGCCAGCAGTAAGGGACAGCGAACCACCGGGGAGCTGTTTTTT
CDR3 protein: CASSKGQRTTGELFF

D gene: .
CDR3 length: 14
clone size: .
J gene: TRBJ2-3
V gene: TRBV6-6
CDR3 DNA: TGTGCCAGCAGCTCCAAGCCTTCCACAGATACGCAGTATTTT
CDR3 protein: CASSSKPSTDTQYF

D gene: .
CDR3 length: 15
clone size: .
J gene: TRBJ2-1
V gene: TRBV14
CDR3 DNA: TGTGCCAGCAGCCAAGTCGGAGGTCCCTACAATGAGCAGTTCTTC
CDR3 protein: CASSQVGGPYNEQFF

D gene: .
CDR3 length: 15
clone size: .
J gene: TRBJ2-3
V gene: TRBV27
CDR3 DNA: TGTGCCAGCAGTTTAACTAGTGTGCCTCCAGATACGCAGTATTTT
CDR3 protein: CASSLTSVPPDTQYF

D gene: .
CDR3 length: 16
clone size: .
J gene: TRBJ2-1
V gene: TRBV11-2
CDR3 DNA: TGTGCCAGCAGCTCCATAGCGGAGAGCTCCTACAATGAGCAGTTCTTC
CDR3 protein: CASSSIAESSYNEQFF

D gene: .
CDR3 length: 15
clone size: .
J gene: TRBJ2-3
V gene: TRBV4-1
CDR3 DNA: TGCGCCAGCAGCCAACTGGACTCCCCCACAGATACGCAGTATTTT
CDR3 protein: CASSQLDSPTDTQYF

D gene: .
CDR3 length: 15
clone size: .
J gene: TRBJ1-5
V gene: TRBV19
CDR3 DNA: TGTGCCAGTAGGGGCTCCTTACTTAGCAATCAGCCCCAGCATTTT
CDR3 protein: CASRGSLLSNQPQHF

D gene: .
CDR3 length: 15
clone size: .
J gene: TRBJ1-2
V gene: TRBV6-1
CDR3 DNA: TGTGCCAGCAGTGAACAGGGGCCGTCTAACTATGGCTACACCTTC
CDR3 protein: CASSEQGPSNYGYTF

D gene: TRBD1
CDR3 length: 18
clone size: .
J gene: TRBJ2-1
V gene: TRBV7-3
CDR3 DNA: TGTGCCAGCAGTCTCGGGACAGGGTTTGGGAGCTCCTACAATGAGCAGTTCTTC
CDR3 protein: CASSLGTGFGSSYNEQFF

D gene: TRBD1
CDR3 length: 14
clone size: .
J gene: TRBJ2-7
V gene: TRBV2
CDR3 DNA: TGTGCCAGCAGCAGGACAGGGAAGGACTACGAGCAGTACTTC
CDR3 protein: CASSRTGKDYEQYF

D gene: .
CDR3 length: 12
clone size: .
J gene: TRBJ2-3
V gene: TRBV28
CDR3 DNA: TGTGCCAGCAGTTTTTACTTAGATACGCAGTATTTT
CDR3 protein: CASSFYLDTQYF

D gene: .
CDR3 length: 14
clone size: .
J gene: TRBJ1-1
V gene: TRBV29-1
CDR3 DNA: TGCAGCGTTGAAGAAGTGACAGAGTACACTGAAGCTTTCTTT
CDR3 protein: CSVEEVTEYTEAFF

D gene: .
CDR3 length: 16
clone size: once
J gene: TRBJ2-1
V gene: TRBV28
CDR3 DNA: TGTGCCAGCAGGTCCCGAGGGTTAGGCCATTACAATGAGCAGTTCTTC
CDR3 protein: CASRSRGLGHYNEQFF

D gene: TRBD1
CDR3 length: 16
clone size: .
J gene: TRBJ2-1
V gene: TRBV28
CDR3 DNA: TGTGCCAGCAGTATTTATTACGGGACAGGAGGCTATGAGCAGTTCTTC
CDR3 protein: CASSIYYGTGGYEQFF

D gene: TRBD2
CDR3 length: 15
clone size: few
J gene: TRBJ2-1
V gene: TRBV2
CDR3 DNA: TGTGCCAGCAGTGAAGCGGGAGGGTCCTACAATGAGCAGTTCTTC
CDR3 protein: CASSEAGGSYNEQFF

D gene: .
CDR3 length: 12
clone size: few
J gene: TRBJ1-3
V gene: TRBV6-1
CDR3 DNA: TGTGCCAGCAGTCAGATAGGAAACACCATATATTTT
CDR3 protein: CASSQIGNTIYF

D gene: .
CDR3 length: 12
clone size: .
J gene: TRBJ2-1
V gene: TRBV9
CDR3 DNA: TGTGCCAGCAGCGTAGTTCCGAATGAGCAGTTCTTC
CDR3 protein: CASSVVPNEQFF

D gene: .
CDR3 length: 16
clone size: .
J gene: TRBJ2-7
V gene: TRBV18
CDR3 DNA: TGTGCCAGCTCTCTCACCGACATCCACGGAAGCTACGAGCAGTACTTC
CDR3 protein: CASSLTDIHGSYEQYF

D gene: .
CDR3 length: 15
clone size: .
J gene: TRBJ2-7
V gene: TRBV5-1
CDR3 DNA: TGCGCCAGCAGCTTCTCTTATGTCCCTACTTGGGAGCAGTACTTC
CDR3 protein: CASSFSYVPTWEQYF

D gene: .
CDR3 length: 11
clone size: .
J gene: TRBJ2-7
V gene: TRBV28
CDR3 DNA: TGTGCCAGCAGTTTACACCCGCGATGGTACTTC
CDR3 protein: CASSLHPRWYF

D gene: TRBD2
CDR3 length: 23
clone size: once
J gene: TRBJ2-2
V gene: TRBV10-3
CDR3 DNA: TGTGCCATCAGTGAGTCGAGTGCCTATATCCGGGACTACGATGGAGAGAACACCGGGGAGCTGTTTTTT
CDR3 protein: CAISESSAYIRDYDGENTGELFF

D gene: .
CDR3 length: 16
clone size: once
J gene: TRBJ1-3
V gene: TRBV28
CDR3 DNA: TGTGCCAGCAGTTCCACGGACAGATTCGGTGGAAACACCATATATTTT
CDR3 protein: CASSSTDRFGGNTIYF

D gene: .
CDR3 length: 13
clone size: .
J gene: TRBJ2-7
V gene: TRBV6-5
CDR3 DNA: TGTGCCAGCAGTTACTCCCTCTGGAGTTTGCTTTACTTC
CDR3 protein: CASSYSLWSLLYF